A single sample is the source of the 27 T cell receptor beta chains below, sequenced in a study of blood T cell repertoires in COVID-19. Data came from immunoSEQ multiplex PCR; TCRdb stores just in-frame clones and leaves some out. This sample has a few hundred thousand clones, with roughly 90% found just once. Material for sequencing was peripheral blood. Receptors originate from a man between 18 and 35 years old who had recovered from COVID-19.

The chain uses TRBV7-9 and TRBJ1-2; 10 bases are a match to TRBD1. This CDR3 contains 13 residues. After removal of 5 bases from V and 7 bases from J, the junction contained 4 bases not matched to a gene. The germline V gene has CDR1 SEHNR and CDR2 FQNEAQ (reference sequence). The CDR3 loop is CASSVGTGVGYTF. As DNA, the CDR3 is TGTGCCAGCAGCGTCGGGACAGGGGTTGGCTACACCTTC.

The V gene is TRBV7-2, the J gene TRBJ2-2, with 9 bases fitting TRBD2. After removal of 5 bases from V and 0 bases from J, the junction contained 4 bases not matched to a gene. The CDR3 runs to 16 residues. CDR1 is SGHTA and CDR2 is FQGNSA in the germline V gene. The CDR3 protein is CASSLSGGANTGELFF. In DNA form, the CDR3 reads TGTGCCAGCAGCCTTAGCGGGGGAGCGAACACCGGGGAGCTGTTTTTT.

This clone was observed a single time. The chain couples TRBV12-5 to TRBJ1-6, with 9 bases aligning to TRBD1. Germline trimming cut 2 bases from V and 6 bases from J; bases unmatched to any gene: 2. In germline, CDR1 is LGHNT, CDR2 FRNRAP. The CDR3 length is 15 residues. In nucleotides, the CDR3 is TGTGCTAGTGGTTTGAAGACAGGGGGTAATTCACCCCTCCACTTT. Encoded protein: CASGLKTGGNSPLHF.

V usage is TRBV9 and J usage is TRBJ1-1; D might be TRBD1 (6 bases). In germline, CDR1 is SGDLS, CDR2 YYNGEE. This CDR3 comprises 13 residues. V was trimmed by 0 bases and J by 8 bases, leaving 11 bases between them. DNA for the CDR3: TGTGCCAGCAGCGTAGGACAGGTGGAGGAAGCTTTCTTT. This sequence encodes CASSVGQVEEAFF.

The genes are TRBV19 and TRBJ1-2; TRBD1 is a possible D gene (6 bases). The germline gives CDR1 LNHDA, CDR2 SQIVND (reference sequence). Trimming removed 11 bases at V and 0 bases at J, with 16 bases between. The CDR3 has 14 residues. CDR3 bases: TGTGCCGCCTCCCCCCAGGGGACTAACTATGGCTACACCTTC. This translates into CAASPQGTNYGYTF.

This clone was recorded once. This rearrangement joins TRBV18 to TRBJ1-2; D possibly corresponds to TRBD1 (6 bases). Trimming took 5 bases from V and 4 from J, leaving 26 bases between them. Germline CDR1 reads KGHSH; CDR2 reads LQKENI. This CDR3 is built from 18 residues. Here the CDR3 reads CASSYDGGTDRIAYGYTF. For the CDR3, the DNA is TGTGCCAGCTCATACGACGGGGGGACCGACAGGATCGCCTATGGCTACACCTTC.

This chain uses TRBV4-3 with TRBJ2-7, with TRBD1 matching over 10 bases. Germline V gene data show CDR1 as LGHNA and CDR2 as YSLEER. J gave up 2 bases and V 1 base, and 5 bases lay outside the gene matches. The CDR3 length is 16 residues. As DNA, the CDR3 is TGCGCCAGCAGCCAAGCCTTGGGGACAGGGGCCTACGAGCAGTACTTC. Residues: CASSQALGTGAYEQYF.

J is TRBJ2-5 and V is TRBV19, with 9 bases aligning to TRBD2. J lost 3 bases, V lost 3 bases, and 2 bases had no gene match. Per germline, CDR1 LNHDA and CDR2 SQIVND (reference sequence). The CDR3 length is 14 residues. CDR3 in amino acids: CASSMASGEETQYF. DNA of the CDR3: TGTGCCAGTAGTATGGCTAGCGGGGAAGAGACCCAGTACTTC.

CDR3 in DNA: TGCGCCAGCAGCACGGGACAGCGCAACGAAAAACTGTTTTTT. This sequence encodes CASSTGQRNEKLFF. The chain combines TRBV5-1 with TRBJ1-4; TRBD1 aligns across 7 bases. In germline, CDR1 is SGHRS, CDR2 YFSETQ. V lost 4 bases and J lost 8; bases outside the gene matches: 8. The CDR3 spans 14 residues.

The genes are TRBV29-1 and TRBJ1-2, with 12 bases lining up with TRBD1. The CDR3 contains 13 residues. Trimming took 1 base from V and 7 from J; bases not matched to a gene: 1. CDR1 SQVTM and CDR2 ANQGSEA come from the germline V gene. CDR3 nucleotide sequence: TGCAGCGTTGAAGGGGACAGGGGGCCTGGCTACACCTTC. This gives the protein CSVEGDRGPGYTF.

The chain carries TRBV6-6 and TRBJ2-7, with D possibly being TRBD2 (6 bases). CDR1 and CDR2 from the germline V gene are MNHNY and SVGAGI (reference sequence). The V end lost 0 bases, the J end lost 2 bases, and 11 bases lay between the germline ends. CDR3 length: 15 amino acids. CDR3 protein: CASSYSPAGPYEQYF. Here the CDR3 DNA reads TGTGCCAGCAGTTACTCTCCAGCGGGTCCCTACGAGCAGTACTTC.

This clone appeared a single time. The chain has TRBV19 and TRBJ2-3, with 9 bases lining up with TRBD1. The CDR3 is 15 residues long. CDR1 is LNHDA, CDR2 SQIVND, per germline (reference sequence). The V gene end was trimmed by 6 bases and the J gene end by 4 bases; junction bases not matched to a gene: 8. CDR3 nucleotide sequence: TGTGCCAGTAGAGGGGACAGGGTCTTAGCAGATACGCAGTATTTT. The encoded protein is CASRGDRVLADTQYF. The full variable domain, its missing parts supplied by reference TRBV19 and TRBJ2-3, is DGGITQSPKYLFRKEGQNVTLSCEQNLNHDAMYWYRQDPGQGLRLIYYSQIVNDFQKGDIAEGYSVSREKKESFPLTVTSAQKNPTAFYLCASRGDRVLADTQYFGPGTRLTVL.

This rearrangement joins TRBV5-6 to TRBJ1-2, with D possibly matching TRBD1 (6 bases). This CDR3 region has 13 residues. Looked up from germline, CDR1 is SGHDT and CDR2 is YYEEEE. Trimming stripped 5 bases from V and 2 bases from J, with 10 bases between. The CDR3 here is CASSQDSNYGYTF. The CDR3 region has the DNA TGTGCCAGCAGTCAGGACAGCAACTATGGCTACACCTTC.

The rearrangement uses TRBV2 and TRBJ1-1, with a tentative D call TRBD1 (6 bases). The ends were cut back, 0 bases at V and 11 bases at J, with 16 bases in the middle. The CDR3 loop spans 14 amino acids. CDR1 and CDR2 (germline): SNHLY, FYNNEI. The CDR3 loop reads CASSEARGASGAFF. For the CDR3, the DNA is TGTGCCAGCAGTGAAGCCCGGGGGGCTTCTGGGGCTTTCTTT.

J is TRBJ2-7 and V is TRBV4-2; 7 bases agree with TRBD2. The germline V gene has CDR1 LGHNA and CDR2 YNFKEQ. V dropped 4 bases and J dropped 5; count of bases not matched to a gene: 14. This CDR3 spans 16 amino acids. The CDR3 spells CASSPRGGGSPHEQYF. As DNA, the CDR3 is TGTGCCAGCAGCCCCCGAGGTGGCGGGAGTCCCCACGAGCAGTACTTC.

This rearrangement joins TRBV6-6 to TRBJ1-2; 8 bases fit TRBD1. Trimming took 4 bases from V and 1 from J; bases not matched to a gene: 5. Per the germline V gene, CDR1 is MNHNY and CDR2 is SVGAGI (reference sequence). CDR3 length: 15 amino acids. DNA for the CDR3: TGTGCCAGCAGTTCTCGGACAGGGTATAACTATGGCTACACCTTC. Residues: CASSSRTGYNYGYTF.

Written as DNA, the CDR3 is TGTGCCAGCAGCGTAGGGGCAGGCAACAGGAAAAAACTGTTTTTT. It translates to CASSVGAGNRKKLFF. This rearrangement joins TRBV9 to TRBJ1-4; D possibly corresponds to TRBD1 (5 bases). Trimming shortened V by 0 bases and J by 9 bases, and 15 bases separated the two germline ends. Germline loops: CDR1 SGDLS, CDR2 YYNGEE. The CDR3 is made up of 15 amino acids.

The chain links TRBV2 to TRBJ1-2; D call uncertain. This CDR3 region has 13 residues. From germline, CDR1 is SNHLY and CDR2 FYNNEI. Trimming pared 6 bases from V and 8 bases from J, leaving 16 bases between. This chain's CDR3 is CASRSRQSLGYTF. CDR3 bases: TGTGCCAGCAGATCCCGACAAAGTTTAGGCTACACCTTC.

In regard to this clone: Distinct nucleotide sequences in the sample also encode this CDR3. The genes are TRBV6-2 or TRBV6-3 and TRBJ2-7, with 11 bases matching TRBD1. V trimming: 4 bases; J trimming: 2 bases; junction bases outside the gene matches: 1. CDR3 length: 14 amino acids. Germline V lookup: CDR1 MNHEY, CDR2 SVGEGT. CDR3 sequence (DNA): TGTGCCAGCAGTTGGGGACAGGGGGCCTACGAGCAGTACTTC. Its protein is CASSWGQGAYEQYF.

The CDR3 DNA reads TGTGCCAGCAGTTACTCGGGCGACATTGGTGGCTACACCTTC. The encoded protein is CASSYSGDIGGYTF. This sequence joins TRBV6-2 or TRBV6-3 and TRBJ1-2; D is unclear. With 0 bases removed from V and 7 bases from J, the gap between germline ends came to 12 bases. CDR3 length: 14 amino acids. Germline V gene sequence: CDR1 MNHEY, CDR2 SVGEGT.

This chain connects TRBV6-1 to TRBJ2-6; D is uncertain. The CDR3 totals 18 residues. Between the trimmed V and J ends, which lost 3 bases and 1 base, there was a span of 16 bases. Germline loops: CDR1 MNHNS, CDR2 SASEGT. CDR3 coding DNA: TGTGCCAGCAGTGATCGGAACAGCCCCGATTCTGGGGCCAACGTCCTGACTTTC. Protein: CASSDRNSPDSGANVLTF.

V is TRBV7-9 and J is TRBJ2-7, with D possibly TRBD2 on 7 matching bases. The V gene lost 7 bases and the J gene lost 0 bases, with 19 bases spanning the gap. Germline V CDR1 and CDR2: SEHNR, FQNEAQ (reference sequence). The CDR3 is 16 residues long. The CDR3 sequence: CASTRTRGDPSYEQYF. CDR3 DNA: TGTGCCAGCACCCGGACTAGGGGGGATCCCTCCTACGAGCAGTACTTC.

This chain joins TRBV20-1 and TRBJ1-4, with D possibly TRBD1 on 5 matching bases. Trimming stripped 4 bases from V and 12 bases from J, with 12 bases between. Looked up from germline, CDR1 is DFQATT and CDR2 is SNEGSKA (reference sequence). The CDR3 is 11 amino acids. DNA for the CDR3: TGCAGTGCTAAGGGGCCCTCGCAACTGTTTTTT. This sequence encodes CSAKGPSQLFF.

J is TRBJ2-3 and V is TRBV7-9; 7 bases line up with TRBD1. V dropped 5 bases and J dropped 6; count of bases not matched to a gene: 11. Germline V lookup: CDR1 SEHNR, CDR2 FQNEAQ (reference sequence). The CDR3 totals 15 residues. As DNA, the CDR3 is TGTGCCAGCAGCCCCGGACAGGAGAGGGCGGATACGCAGTATTTT. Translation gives CASSPGQERADTQYF.

The CDR3 is CASSPTGSTEAFF. The CDR3 nucleotides read TGCGCCAGCAGCCCTACGGGGAGTACTGAAGCTTTCTTT. The chain couples TRBV4-3 to TRBJ1-1; D is unclear. Germline CDR1 LGHNA, CDR2 YSLEER. The CDR3 totals 13 residues. The V gene lost 4 bases and the J gene lost 5 bases, with 11 bases spanning the gap.

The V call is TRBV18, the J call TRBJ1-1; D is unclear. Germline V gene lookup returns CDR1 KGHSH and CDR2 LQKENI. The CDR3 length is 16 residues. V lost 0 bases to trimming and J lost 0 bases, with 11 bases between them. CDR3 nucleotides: TGTGCCAGCTCACCACCGCAGGAACTCTTGAACACTGAAGCTTTCTTT. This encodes CASSPPQELLNTEAFF.

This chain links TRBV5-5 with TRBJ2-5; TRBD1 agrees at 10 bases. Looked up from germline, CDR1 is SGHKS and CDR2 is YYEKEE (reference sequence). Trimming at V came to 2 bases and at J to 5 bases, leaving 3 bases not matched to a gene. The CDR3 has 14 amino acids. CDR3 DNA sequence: TGTGCCAGCAGCTTTCTGGGACAGGGGGAGACCCAGTACTTC. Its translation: CASSFLGQGETQYF.